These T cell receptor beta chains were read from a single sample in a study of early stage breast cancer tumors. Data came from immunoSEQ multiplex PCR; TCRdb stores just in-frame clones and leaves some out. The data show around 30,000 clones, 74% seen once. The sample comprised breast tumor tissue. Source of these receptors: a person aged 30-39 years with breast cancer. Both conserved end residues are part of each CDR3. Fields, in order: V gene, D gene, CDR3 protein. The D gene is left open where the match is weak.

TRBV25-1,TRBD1,CAAKSQGETEAFF
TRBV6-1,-,CASKIVSNTDTQYF
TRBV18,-,CASPPQASTDTQYF
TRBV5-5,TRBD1,CASSLTGGTEAFF
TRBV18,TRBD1,CASSPRQGGLNSPLHF
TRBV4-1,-,CASSQDGASLSYNEQFF
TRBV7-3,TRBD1,CASSPGGGSPLHF
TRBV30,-,CAWVLLDGYTF
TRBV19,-,CASSEGSGANVLTF
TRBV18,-,CASSRWQGDIQYF
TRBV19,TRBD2,CASSMRQGGTSDYEQYF
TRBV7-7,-,CASSLHTGELFF
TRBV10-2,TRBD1,CASSYPGTGEGDYGYTF
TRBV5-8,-,CASSLVRGADTQYF
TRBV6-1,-,CASSARTQETQYF
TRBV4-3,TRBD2,CASSRVWGGGGTQYF
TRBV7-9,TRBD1,CASNSADRVPGNTIYF
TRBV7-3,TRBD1,CASSFDGTGSYEQYF
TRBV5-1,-,CASSAGALGTEAFF
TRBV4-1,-,CASSQESYRATGELFF
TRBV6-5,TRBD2,CASRLRSGGYNEQFF
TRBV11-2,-,CASSQGYTGEQYF
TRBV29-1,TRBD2,CSAAGTSGYTDTQYF
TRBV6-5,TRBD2,CASSYGSGRSSDTQYF
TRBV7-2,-,CASSSRGGELFF
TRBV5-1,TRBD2,CASSSQTSGSANEQFF
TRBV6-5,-,CASSYGSTTYEQYF
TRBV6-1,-,CASSPMVGTEAFF
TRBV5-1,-,CASSLIGGESSGNTIYF
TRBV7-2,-,CASSLAELVFQTDTQYF
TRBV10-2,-,CASRGTVGNQPQHF
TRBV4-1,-,CASSPPQGRATDTQYF
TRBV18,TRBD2,CASSPGLAGAGGELFF
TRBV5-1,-,CASSPGDRGQPQHF
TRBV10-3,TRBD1,CAISEPTGAQKAFF
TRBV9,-,CASSEGPEGKYYYEQYF
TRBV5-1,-,CASSFRRGPYNEQFF
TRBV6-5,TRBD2,CASRIAGGYNEQFF
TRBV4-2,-,CASSLNLRTDTQYF
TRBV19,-,CASSWGHRSEYNEQFF
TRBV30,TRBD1,CAWRWAGGGEQYF
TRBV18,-,CASSPVGRVADTQYF
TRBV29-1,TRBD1,CSVGSGQFTGELFF
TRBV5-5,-,CASSLDTNYGYTF
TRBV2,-,CASRYRAGWRGYTF
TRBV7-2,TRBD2,CASSLGLAAFSYEQYF
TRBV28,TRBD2,CASSLETGTSGRAAGELFF
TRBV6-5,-,CASSPPSPRTYEQYF
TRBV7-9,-,CASSHSAGYEQYF
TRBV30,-,CAWARGVGNTEAFF
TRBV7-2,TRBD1,CASSSRKGANYGYTF
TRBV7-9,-,CASSPGYAGNQPQHF
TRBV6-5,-,CASSSTASRTEAFF
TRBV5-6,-,CASSRVGELFF
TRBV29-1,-,CSVEKGGHNTGELFF